These T cell receptor beta chains were read from a single sample in a study of blood T cell repertoires in COVID-19. The assay was immunoSEQ multiplex PCR, and TCRdb's table has in-frame clones only and misses some. The sample includes over 400,000 clones, approximately 85% of them seen just once. The specimen sequenced was peripheral blood. All receptors derive from a human donor in a cohort sampled during active COVID-19. Both conserved end residues are part of each CDR3. The order of the fields is D gene, J gene, clone size, V gene, CDR3 DNA, CDR3 protein. D genes are given only for firm matches. The size field is filled for only some rows; it gives once, few, many or a size class.

NA TRBJ1-5 NA TRBV5-8 TGTGCCAGCAGCCTATTAATGGAGGTGTTAAGCAATCAGCCCCAGCATTTT CASSLLMEVLSNQPQHF
NA TRBJ1-2 NA TRBV28 TGTGCCAGCAGGGGGGCAGAGGACGGCTACACCTTC CASRGAEDGYTF
NA TRBJ2-1 NA TRBV2 TGTGCCAGCAGACAACGGGTAGACTCCTACAATGAGCAGTTCTTC CASRQRVDSYNEQFF
TRBD1 TRBJ2-6 NA TRBV11-3 TGTGCCAGCAGCGCCCACAGGGGGCCTGGGGCCAACGTCCTGACTTTC CASSAHRGPGANVLTF
NA TRBJ1-5 NA TRBV28 TGTGCCAGCAGTCCCATCATAACACAGCCCCAGCATTTT CASSPIITQPQHF
TRBD2 TRBJ2-3 NA TRBV7-2 TGTGCCAGCAGCTCCGATATCCTAGCGGGAGTACCAGATACGCAGTATTTT CASSSDILAGVPDTQYF
TRBD1 TRBJ1-5 NA TRBV29-1 TGCAGCGTCAAAACAGGGGGCAATCAGCCCCAGCATTTT CSVKTGGNQPQHF
NA TRBJ1-2 NA TRBV12-3/TRBV12-4 TGTGCCAGCAGTTTAAGGGGGAACTATGGCTACACCTTC CASSLRGNYGYTF
NA TRBJ2-1 once TRBV2 TGTGCCAGCAGTGACCAGCGTCACGCCTACAATGAGCAGTTCTTC CASSDQRHAYNEQFF
NA TRBJ2-7 NA TRBV29-1 TGCAGCGCTAGCGCTCCACCAATTTACGAGCAGTACTTC CSASAPPIYEQYF
NA TRBJ1-1 NA TRBV5-1 TGCGCCAGCAGCTCCTATCTCATGAACACTGAAGCTTTCTTT CASSSYLMNTEAFF
NA TRBJ2-3 NA TRBV5-1 TGCGCCAGCAGCTTGACCCCAGCGGATACGCAGTATTTT CASSLTPADTQYF
NA TRBJ2-1 once TRBV4-2 TGTGCCAGCAGCCAAGACGCCAGGGGCAATGAGCAGTTCTTC CASSQDARGNEQFF
TRBD2 TRBJ2-2 NA TRBV4-1 TGCGCCAGCAGCCAAAATAGCGGGAGGCCCGGCGGGGAGCTGTTTTTT CASSQNSGRPGGELFF
TRBD2 TRBJ2-1 NA TRBV4-2 TGTGCCAGCAGCCAAGACCGGACTAGCGGGCAGTTCTTC CASSQDRTSGQFF
TRBD1 TRBJ1-2 NA TRBV27 TGTGCCAGCTTCTCAACCGGGACAGACTATGGCTACACCTTC CASFSTGTDYGYTF
NA TRBJ2-2 NA TRBV19 TGTGCCAGTAGTATATTCGGTACGAACACCGGGGAGCTGTTTTTT CASSIFGTNTGELFF
TRBD2 TRBJ2-1 NA TRBV14 TGTGCCAGCAGCCAGATGCGGGGGAGCTCCTACAATGAGCAGTTCTTC CASSQMRGSSYNEQFF
NA TRBJ2-1 NA TRBV6-5 TGTGCCAGCAGTTACGGAGATCCAGTCTACAATGAGCAGTTCTTC CASSYGDPVYNEQFF
TRBD2 TRBJ2-2 NA TRBV6-4 TGTGCCAGCAGACGACTAGCCACTACCGGGGAGCTGTTTTTT CASRRLATTGELFF
TRBD2 TRBJ2-1 NA TRBV24-1 TGTGCCACCAGTGACCATCGACTAGCGGGAGTGGGGCAGTTCTTC CATSDHRLAGVGQFF
NA TRBJ2-7 NA TRBV10-3 TGTGCCATCAGTGGACCCGGGGGCGAGCAGTACTTC CAISGPGGEQYF
TRBD1 TRBJ1-2 NA TRBV19 TGTGCCAGTACCCCACAGGGGCTTTATGGCTACACCTTC CASTPQGLYGYTF